Below, 9 T cell receptor beta chains from the same sample are listed, as sequenced in a study of T cells in tuberculosis. Clones were read by immunoSEQ multiplex PCR, and TCRdb kept only the in-frame ones, dropping some. The sample records some 25,000 clones, just under 97% being singletons. The sample taken for sequencing was PBMCs. The receptors shown here come from a donor between 10 and 35 years old with latent tuberculosis or without tuberculosis infection.

V and J are TRBV5-1 and TRBJ2-3; tentatively, D is TRBD1 (5 bases). Trimming stripped 4 bases from V and 3 bases from J, with 9 bases between. Germline V CDR1 and CDR2: SGHRS, YFSETQ. The CDR3 totals 13 residues. This CDR3 reads CASSTDITDTQYF. DNA of the CDR3: TGCGCCAGCAGCACGGACATAACAGATACGCAGTATTTT.

The chain has TRBV14 and TRBJ2-3; D uncertain. The CDR3 runs 12 residues. Germline V lookup: CDR1 SGHDN, CDR2 FVKESK. V dropped 6 bases and J dropped 5 bases, with 9 bases sitting between them. The chain's CDR3 is CASRLQRDTQYF. CDR3 sequence (DNA): TGTGCCAGCAGACTTCAAAGAGATACGCAGTATTTT.

In nucleotides, the CDR3 is TGTGCCAGCAGTGTACAGGTTCGTCAGCCCCAGCATTTT. It is translated as CASSVQVRQPQHF. V is TRBV2 and J is TRBJ1-5, with D possibly being TRBD1 (5 bases). Germline V lookup: CDR1 SNHLY, CDR2 FYNNEI. V lost 4 bases and J lost 6, with 10 bases in between. This CDR3 contains 13 residues.

J is TRBJ1-1 and V is TRBV20-1, with no clear D. The CDR3 spans 11 residues. The V and J ends lost 6 bases and 5 bases respectively, with 10 bases between them. Per germline, CDR1 DFQATT and CDR2 SNEGSKA (reference sequence). The CDR3 reads CSANTETEAFF. The CDR3 coding sequence is TGCAGTGCCAACACAGAGACTGAAGCTTTCTTT.

The J gene is TRBJ2-5, the V gene TRBV9, with TRBD1 matching 7 bases. The junction had 6 bases not matched to a gene; V was cut back by 0 bases and J by 1 base. This CDR3 comprises 16 residues. The germline CDR1 and CDR2 sequences are SGDLS and YYNGEE. DNA of the CDR3: TGTGCCAGCAGCGTAGAGGGGGCCTCCGCCCAAGAGACCCAGTACTTC. Protein sequence: CASSVEGASAQETQYF.

The chain employs TRBV30 and TRBJ2-1; D unresolved. V was cut by 0 bases and J by 8 bases, with 11 bases left in between. Germline CDR1 and CDR2: GTSNPN and SVGIG (reference sequence). CDR3 length: 13 amino acids. CDR3 amino acids: CAWSVAGFDEQFF. CDR3 DNA sequence: TGTGCCTGGAGTGTTGCCGGGTTCGATGAGCAGTTCTTC. Complete variable domain (other parts from reference TRBV30 and TRBJ2-1): SQTIHQWPATLVQPVGSPLSLECTVEGTSNPNLYWYRQAAGRGLQLLFYSVGIGQISSEVPQNLSASRPQDRQFILSSKKLLLSDSGFYLCAWSVAGFDEQFFGPGTRLTVL.

In DNA form, the CDR3 reads TGTGCCAGTAGTTCACCGGGACAGGGCTTATGGGAGCAGTTCTTC. Translating it yields CASSSPGQGLWEQFF. V usage is TRBV19 and J usage is TRBJ2-1; 9 bases are a match to TRBD1. J lost 10 bases, V lost 5 bases, and 12 bases had no gene match. CDR1 and CDR2 (germline): LNHDA, SQIVND (reference sequence). The CDR3 contains 15 residues.

The chain has TRBV9 and TRBJ1-2; 8 nucleotides line up with TRBD1. With 4 bases clipped from V and 6 bases from J, the junction kept 5 bases outside the gene matches. CDR3 length: 13 residues. Germline V gives CDR1 SGDLS, CDR2 YYNGEE. CDR3 coding DNA: TGTGCCAGCAGCATGACAGGGGTCGATGGCTACACCTTC. Its translation: CASSMTGVDGYTF. Full variable domain (outside the CDR3, taken from reference TRBV9 and TRBJ1-2): DSGVTQTPKHLITATGQRVTLRCSPRSGDLSVYWYQQSLDQGLQFLIQYYNGEERAKGNILERFSAQQFPDLHSELNLSSLELGDSALYFCASSMTGVDGYTFGSGTRLTVV.

The V and J genes are TRBV9 and TRBJ2-2, with a weak D call TRBD1 (6 bases). The germline gives CDR1 SGDLS, CDR2 YYNGEE. V lost 3 bases and J 7 bases, leaving 16 bases between the germline ends. The CDR3 covers 15 residues. The CDR3 protein is CASSGGGLGGGELFF. CDR3 nucleotides: TGTGCCAGCAGCGGAGGGGGTCTGGGCGGCGGGGAGCTGTTTTTT.